This TCR beta chain emerged from a study of cytomegalovirus exposure and HLA in healthy donors. Study at large: Earlier work reported 100 million or so unique TCR beta sequences from about 200 million T cells. The study's findings and limits: In a later analysis, more than 15,000 TCR beta sequences were associated with HLA alleles at 0.05 false discovery rate. TCR beta V- and J-gene trimming, according to a later analysis, was linked to a missense DCLRE1C variant. Previous analysis showed most TCR beta V segments were productive about 90% or about 30% of the time.

On this clone itself: The target antigen is unknown. At the DNA level, this CDR3 is encoded by other sequences in the same sample as well.

In the PCR, 60 Vbeta and 13 Jbeta primers were used. This table comes from immunoSEQ multiplex PCR, and its TCRdb copy is limited to in-frame clones, with some not included. Of roughly 120,000 clones in the sample, 65% to 75% were seen once. The sequence came from a man younger than 45 in good health and CMV-seropositive. Sequencing was carried out using PBMCs.

CDR3 in amino acids: CASSEVMGAQGYTF. The CDR3 DNA is TGTGCCAGCAGTGAGGTAATGGGGGCACAGGGCTACACCTTC. The rearrangement links TRBV6-1 to TRBJ1-2; a possible D gene is TRBD1 (6 bases). The CDR3 is made up of 14 amino acids. Germline CDR1 and CDR2: MNHNS and SASEGT. V lost 3 bases, J lost 8 bases, and 16 bases lay in between.